The rows below give T cell receptor beta chains drawn from one sample of a study of OX40 agonist ivuxolimab in advanced cancers. Method: immunoSEQ multiplex PCR; TCRdb's copy keeps in-frame clones and lacks some. This sample has fewer than 80,000 clones; about four fifths occur once, and the top ten carry 9.8%. The sequencing used CD4+ or CD8+ T cells sorted from blood, collected in a trial of the OX40 agonist ivuxolimab. These receptors were taken from an adult with an advanced solid tumor such as melanoma, head and neck, liver or kidney cancer. Each CDR3 is given with its conserved first and last residue. A D gene is named only where the DNA matches it firmly. Clone size appears in some rows only: once, few, many, or a class for an expanded clone.

D: TRBD2
size: NA
V: TRBV4-3
J: TRBJ2-2
CDR3: CASSQDERGTGELFF
DNA: TGCGCCAGCAGCCAAGATGAGCGGGGAACCGGGGAGCTGTTTTTT

D: NA
size: NA
V: TRBV19
J: TRBJ1-1
CDR3: CASSIGRTTEAFF
DNA: TGTGCCAGTAGTATAGGGAGGACAACTGAAGCTTTCTTT

D: NA
size: NA
V: TRBV20-1
J: TRBJ1-1
CDR3: CSAGKNTEAFF
DNA: TGCAGTGCGGGCAAGAACACTGAAGCTTTCTTT

D: NA
size: NA
V: TRBV19
J: TRBJ2-2
CDR3: CASRTTFNTGELFF
DNA: TGTGCCAGCCGGACGACTTTTAACACCGGGGAGCTGTTTTTT

D: NA
size: NA
V: TRBV7-2
J: TRBJ2-5
CDR3: CASSGDLGGRIQTQYF
DNA: TGTGCCAGCAGCGGAGACCTCGGAGGGCGGATCCAGACCCAGTACTTC

D: NA
size: few
V: TRBV18
J: TRBJ2-1
CDR3: CASSSAGSSYNEQFF
DNA: TGTGCCAGCTCATCGGCCGGGAGCTCCTACAATGAGCAGTTCTTC

D: TRBD2
size: NA
V: TRBV19
J: TRBJ2-5
CDR3: CASSMISGRPLETQYF
DNA: TGTGCCAGTAGTATGATCAGCGGGAGGCCGTTAGAGACCCAGTACTTC

D: NA
size: NA
V: TRBV14
J: TRBJ2-5
CDR3: CASSQTGRRGETQYF
DNA: TGTGCCAGCAGCCAAACCGGGAGAAGGGGGGAGACCCAGTACTTC

D: TRBD1
size: NA
V: TRBV5-1
J: TRBJ2-2
CDR3: CASSRGGWETGELFF
DNA: TGCGCCAGCAGCCGAGGGGGCTGGGAGACCGGGGAGCTGTTTTTT

D: NA
size: NA
V: TRBV19
J: TRBJ1-4
CDR3: CASSTAGPPNEKLFF
DNA: TGTGCCAGTAGTACCGCAGGGCCACCTAATGAAAAACTGTTTTTT

D: NA
size: NA
V: TRBV6-5
J: TRBJ1-2
CDR3: CASSYSGTRGGYTF
DNA: TGTGCCAGCAGTTACTCGGGGACTCGCGGGGGCTACACCTTC

D: NA
size: NA
V: TRBV2
J: TRBJ1-5
CDR3: CASMRDTNQPQHF
DNA: TGTGCCAGCATGAGGGACACCAATCAGCCCCAGCATTTT

D: TRBD1
size: NA
V: TRBV27
J: TRBJ2-5
CDR3: CASTVRQGKRETQYF
DNA: TGTGCCAGCACTGTCAGACAGGGGAAGAGAGAGACCCAGTACTTC

D: TRBD1
size: NA
V: TRBV19
J: TRBJ2-5
CDR3: CASSIQGQLEPQYF
DNA: TGTGCCAGTAGTATCCAGGGACAGCTGGAGCCCCAGTACTTC